The 14 T cell receptor beta chains reported below all come from one sample, sequenced in a study of cytomegalovirus exposure and HLA in healthy donors (dated 2017 in TCRdb). Libraries were prepared through the immunoSEQ multiplex PCR assay. A mixture of 60 forward primers for TCR Vbeta segments and 13 reverse primers for TCR Jbeta segments was used in the multiplex PCR. Imported from immuneACCESS, the table was reduced by TCRdb to in-frame sequences with V and J called. These copies leave out some clones; in studies compared against another copy, an unresolved V gene accounts for under half, and the cause of the remainder is not known. The sample contains 150,000 to 200,000 clones, roughly four fifths of them found a single time. The ten largest account for 4.1% of the sample. Sequencing was performed on PBMCs. The receptors shown here come from a man aged 45-60 years in good health and CMV-seropositive.

This chain links TRBV4-3 with TRBJ2-1; 8 positions match TRBD2. V lost 1 base, J lost 4 bases, and 6 bases stayed unmatched. The CDR3 consists of 16 residues. Germline loops: CDR1 LGHNA, CDR2 YSLEER. CDR3: CASSQVYTSGYNEQFF. The CDR3 DNA follows: TGCGCCAGCAGCCAAGTGTATACTAGCGGTTACAATGAGCAGTTCTTC.

The V gene is TRBV7-6, the J gene TRBJ2-5; 9 bases line up with TRBD1. The germline V gene encodes CDR1 SGHVS and CDR2 FNYEAQ. This CDR3 comprises 14 residues. The J segment lost 4 bases and the V segment lost 5 bases, leaving 5 bases of the junction unmatched. The CDR3 region has the DNA TGTGCCAGCAGCAGCCTGACAGGGGGAGAGACCCAGTACTTC. It translates to CASSSLTGGETQYF.

V gene TRBV28 combines with J gene TRBJ1-6; D is ambiguous. CDR1 and CDR2 from the germline V gene are MDHEN and SYDVKM. The CDR3 runs to 14 residues. Trimming left V 10 bases short and J 4 bases short, with 14 bases between. For the CDR3, the DNA is TGTGCCACCCGAGGCGCGGAGTATAATTCACCCCTCCACTTT. Protein sequence: CATRGAEYNSPLHF.

This sequence joins TRBV10-1 and TRBJ1-4; 7 bases fit TRBD1. The CDR3 loop spans 14 amino acids. Trimming at V came to 4 bases and at J to 5 bases, leaving 4 bases not matched to a gene. CDR1 and CDR2 from the germline V gene are WNHNN and SYGVQD (reference sequence). CDR3 amino acids: CASSAEGANEKLFF. As DNA, the CDR3 is TGCGCCAGCAGTGCAGAGGGGGCGAATGAAAAACTGTTTTTT.

CDR3 in amino acids: CASSLMTQVTEAFF. The CDR3 bases are TGTGCCAGCAGTTTGATGACACAGGTCACTGAAGCTTTCTTT. The chain uses TRBV28 and TRBJ1-1, with TRBD1 as a possible D gene (5 bases). CDR3 length: 14 amino acids. Germline V gives CDR1 MDHEN, CDR2 SYDVKM. Deletions cut 3 bases from V and 4 bases from J, with 12 bases between.

The chain recombines TRBV27 with TRBJ2-7, with 7 bases matching TRBD1. The ends lost 1 base at V and 2 bases at J; junction bases unmatched: 5. Germline V gene sequence: CDR1 MNHEY, CDR2 SMNVEV (reference sequence). This CDR3 spans 15 amino acids. CDR3 coding DNA: TGTGCCAGCAGTTTATACCCGACAGGGACCTACGAGCAGTACTTC. This sequence encodes CASSLYPTGTYEQYF.

The chain joins TRBV5-1 to TRBJ1-1; no clear D gene. This CDR3 region has 15 residues. From germline, CDR1 is SGHRS and CDR2 YFSETQ. The V gene lost 2 bases and the J gene lost 0 bases, with 11 bases spanning the gap. The chain's CDR3 is CASSLVDIMNTEAFF. CDR3 in DNA: TGCGCCAGCAGCTTAGTAGACATCATGAACACTGAAGCTTTCTTT.

The V gene is TRBV5-1, the J gene TRBJ2-5; D gene uncertain. Germline V gene lookup returns CDR1 SGHRS and CDR2 YFSETQ. The germline V and J ends were trimmed by 2 bases and 11 bases, with 16 bases remaining between them. The CDR3 contains 13 residues. The CDR3 sequence: CASSLDHLTRQYF. DNA for the CDR3: TGCGCCAGCAGCTTAGATCACCTTACGAGGCAGTACTTC. Full variable domain (remainder filled in from reference TRBV5-1 and TRBJ2-5): KAGVTQTPRYLIKTRGQQVTLSCSPISGHRSVSWYQQTPGQGLQFLFEYFSETQRNKGNFPGRFSGRQFSNSRSEMNVSTLELGDSALYLCASSLDHLTRQYFGPGTRLLVL.

The chain is built from TRBV6-7 and TRBJ2-1, with 7 bases identical to TRBD1. TRBV6-7 is annotated as an ORF whose role is uncertain. Trimming at V came to 6 bases and at J to 10 bases, leaving 3 bases not matched to a gene. This CDR3 spans 11 amino acids. CDR3 coding DNA: TGTGCCAGCAGGACAGGGAACGAGCAGTTCTTC. Translation: CASRTGNEQFF.

J is TRBJ2-1 and V is TRBV7-2; 9 positions match TRBD1. Per the germline V gene, CDR1 is SGHTA and CDR2 is FQGNSA. CDR3 length equals 16 residues. V was pared by 5 bases and J by 0 bases, with 5 bases of the junction left unmatched. CDR3 DNA sequence: TGTGCCAGCAGCCCACGGACAGGGGACTCCTACAATGAGCAGTTCTTC. Translated, it gives CASSPRTGDSYNEQFF. The full variable domain, in which reference TRBV7-2 and TRBJ2-1 provide the parts outside the CDR3, is GAGVSQSPSNKVTEKGKDVELRCDPISGHTALYWYRQSLGQGLEFLIYFQGNSAPDKSGLPSDRFSAERTGGSVSTLTIQRTQQEDSAVYLCASSPRTGDSYNEQFFGPGTRLTVL.

The V call is TRBV29-1, the J call TRBJ1-1, with 9 positions matching TRBD1. The CDR3 runs 14 residues. Germline values: CDR1 SQVTM, CDR2 ANQGSEA. The V gene end was trimmed by 6 bases and the J gene end by 2 bases; junction bases not matched to a gene: 7. CDR3 coding DNA: TGCAGCGTGGACCCGACAGGGGGTAACACTGAAGCTTTCTTT. Residues: CSVDPTGGNTEAFF.

V gene TRBV7-9 combines with J gene TRBJ2-7; D is unresolved. The CDR3 is 12 amino acids. V was cut by 5 bases and J by 1 base, with 6 bases left in between. Germline CDR1 is SEHNR and CDR2 is FQNEAQ (reference sequence). CDR3 sequence: CASSPRSYEQYF. CDR3 DNA: TGTGCCAGCAGCCCCCGGTCCTACGAGCAGTACTTC.

The chain couples TRBV28 to TRBJ2-6, with TRBD2 matching over 7 bases. V was clipped by 7 bases and J by 2 bases; unmatched bases: 5. Germline lookup yields CDR1 MDHEN and CDR2 SYDVKM. The CDR3 is 15 amino acids. The CDR3 loop reads CASTRGGAGANVLTF. CDR3 DNA: TGTGCCAGCACCCGGGGAGGGGCTGGGGCCAACGTCCTGACTTTC. The whole variable domain, remainder taken from reference TRBV28 and TRBJ2-6, is DVKVTQSSRYLVKRTGEKVFLECVQDMDHENMFWYRQDPGLGLRLIYFSYDVKMKEKGDIPEGYSVSREKKERFSLILESASTNQTSMYLCASTRGGAGANVLTFGAGSRLTVL.

V and J are TRBV27 and TRBJ2-5, with 12 bases that match TRBD2. The DNA matches TRBJ2-7 better at its end, which makes the J call doubtful. Germline V CDR1 and CDR2: MNHEY, SMNVEV (reference sequence). The CDR3 covers 14 residues. The DNA of the CDR3 is TGTGCCAGCATGACTAGCGGGAGTCTGTACGAGCAGTACTTC. Its translation is CASMTSGSLYEQYF.